This TCR beta chain was sequenced in a study of blood T cells in healthy people across ages. They isolated at least 6.5 million PBMCs from each sample. This CDR3 region has 14 residues. Germline CDR1 GTSNPN, CDR2 SVGIG (reference sequence). V was clipped by 2 bases and J by 7 bases, with 14 bases between them. Primed by a sample-barcoded 5' primer and a J-beta primer mix, a second PCR proceeded for about 7 to 11 cycles. MiXCR was run by TCRdb on the 5' RACE reads, yielding one entry per CDR3 protein. The table has 1 million to 1.2 million distinct CDR3 sequences, around two fifths seen once. Source material: blood. This receptor was obtained from a man younger than 35 in good health. This chain uses TRBV30 with TRBJ1-4, with unresolved D. The CDR3 DNA follows: TGTGCCTGGAGTCGCACGGAGGGTGGTGAAAAACTGTTTTTT. Its protein is CAWSRTEGGEKLFF.